The clone carrying this T cell receptor beta chain was seen a handful of times. Researchers ran the PCR with 60 Vbeta and 13 Jbeta primers. TCRdb's copy holds only in-frame clones and misses some; the assay was immunoSEQ multiplex PCR. Of 150,000 to 200,000 clones listed, roughly an eighth are singletons. Germline V gene lookup returns CDR1 SGHAT and CDR2 FQNNGV. The CDR3 spans 15 residues. Trimming took 7 bases from V and 1 from J, leaving 14 bases between them. This sample was taken from a study of cytomegalovirus exposure and HLA in healthy donors. Sequencing was carried out using PBMCs. The chain recombines TRBV11-2 with TRBJ2-4; TRBD2 might be the D (5 bases). The clonotype was recovered from a man aged 45-65 years in good health and CMV-seropositive. The CDR3 DNA sequence: TGTGCCAGCACCTGGGCGGGTAGCGCCAAAAACATTCAGTACTTC. This gives the protein CASTWAGSAKNIQYF.